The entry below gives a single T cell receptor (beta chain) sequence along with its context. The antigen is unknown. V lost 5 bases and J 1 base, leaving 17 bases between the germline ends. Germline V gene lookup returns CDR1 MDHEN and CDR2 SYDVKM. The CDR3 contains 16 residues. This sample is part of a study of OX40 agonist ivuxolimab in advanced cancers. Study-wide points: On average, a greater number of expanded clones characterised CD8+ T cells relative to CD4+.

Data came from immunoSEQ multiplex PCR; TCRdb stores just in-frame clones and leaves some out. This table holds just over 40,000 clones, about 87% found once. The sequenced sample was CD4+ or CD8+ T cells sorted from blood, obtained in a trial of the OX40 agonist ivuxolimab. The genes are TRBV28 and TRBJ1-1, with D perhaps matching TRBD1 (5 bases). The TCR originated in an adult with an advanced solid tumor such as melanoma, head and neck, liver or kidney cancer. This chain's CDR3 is CASSLLGVIGNTEAFF. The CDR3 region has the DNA TGTGCCAGCAGTCTCCTGGGGGTCATCGGGAACACTGAAGCTTTCTTT.